Below, 28 T cell receptor beta chains from the same sample are listed, as sequenced in a study of technical replicates of blood from a few donors. Method: immunoSEQ multiplex PCR; TCRdb's copy keeps in-frame clones and lacks some. The sample consists of around 100,000 clones, less than 95% of them appearing once. The source material was T cells isolated from PBMCs. All receptors derive from a human donor in good health.

This clone occurred once. The chain links TRBV5-1 to TRBJ2-7, with 7 bases identical to TRBD2. Trimming cost V 4 bases and J 4 bases; bases outside gene matches: 5. The CDR3 spans 13 residues. Germline values: CDR1 SGHRS, CDR2 YFSETQ. CDR3 protein: CASSPGTNYEQYF. CDR3 in DNA: TGCGCCAGCAGCCCCGGGACTAATTACGAGCAGTACTTC.

The chain couples TRBV7-8 to TRBJ2-2, with D tentatively TRBD2 (6 bases). There are 16 residues in the CDR3. Trimming stripped 3 bases from V and 0 bases from J, with 11 bases between. Per the germline V gene, CDR1 is SGHVS and CDR2 is FQNEAQ. CDR3 protein: CASSFKVAANTGELFF. Written as DNA, the CDR3 is TGTGCCAGCAGCTTCAAAGTAGCGGCGAACACCGGGGAGCTGTTTTTT.

This rearrangement joins TRBV30 to TRBJ2-3; a possible D gene is TRBD1 (6 bases). The germline gives CDR1 GTSNPN, CDR2 SVGIG (reference sequence). The CDR3 runs to 14 residues. Trimming pared 0 bases from V and 5 bases from J, leaving 12 bases between. The CDR3 bases are TGTGCCTGGAGTGTCAGGGGCAGAGGAGATACGCAGTATTTT. Translating it yields CAWSVRGRGDTQYF.

The rearrangement uses TRBV7-2 and TRBJ2-2; 13 bases align to TRBD2. The junction had 8 bases not matched to a gene; V was cut back by 5 bases and J by 2 bases. Germline loops: CDR1 SGHTA, CDR2 FQGNSA. The CDR3 length is 18 residues. The DNA of the CDR3 is TGTGCCAGCAGCCTTCGACTAGCGGGAGGTTTTAACACCGGGGAGCTGTTTTTT. This sequence encodes CASSLRLAGGFNTGELFF.

The chain joins TRBV4-1 to TRBJ2-7; possibly TRBD1 for D (6 bases). Germline values: CDR1 MGHRA, CDR2 YSYEKL. The CDR3 runs to 15 residues. Trimming shortened V by 5 bases and J by 0 bases, and 14 bases separated the two germline ends. DNA for the CDR3: TGCGCCAGCAGCATCGACAGGTTTCCCTCCTACGAGCAGTACTTC. This encodes CASSIDRFPSYEQYF.

This clone showed up just once. The chain joins TRBV4-1 to TRBJ1-1; the D is unclear. CDR1 and CDR2 from the germline V gene are MGHRA and YSYEKL. Trimming removed 0 bases at V and 8 bases at J, with 13 bases between. This CDR3 has 14 residues. The chain's CDR3 is CASSQDQYPGEAFF. The CDR3 DNA reads as TGCGCCAGCAGCCAAGATCAGTATCCGGGGGAAGCTTTCTTT.

Written as DNA, the CDR3 is TGTGCCAGCTCACCAGGGGGGACTAATGAAAAACTGTTTTTT. It translates to CASSPGGTNEKLFF. The chain is built from TRBV18 and TRBJ1-4, with D possibly TRBD1 on 5 matching bases. This CDR3 region has 14 residues. V lost 2 bases, J lost 2 bases, and 6 bases lay in between. Germline CDR1 and CDR2: KGHSH and LQKENI.

The chain joins TRBV6-6 to TRBJ2-7; D unresolved. The CDR3 is 13 amino acids. The germline V gene has CDR1 MNHNY and CDR2 SVGAGI (reference sequence). V dropped 0 bases and J dropped 5 bases, with 8 bases sitting between them. The CDR3, as DNA: TGTGCCAGCAGTTACTCGAGGAGTCACGAGCAGTACTTC. Encoded protein: CASSYSRSHEQYF.

This chain uses TRBV2 with TRBJ2-7, with a tentative D call TRBD2 (5 bases). The V gene lost 7 bases and the J gene lost 5 bases, with 18 bases spanning the gap. CDR1 and CDR2 from the germline V gene are SNHLY and FYNNEI. This CDR3 is 14 amino acids long. CDR3 amino acids: CASTSLGSVDEQYF. CDR3 DNA: TGTGCCAGCACCTCTCTGGGGAGTGTGGACGAGCAGTACTTC.

The rearrangement joins TRBV6-6 to TRBJ2-7, with D maybe TRBD2 (5 bases). The CDR3 has 15 amino acids. V lost 2 bases, J lost 5 bases, and 16 bases lay in between. Germline V gene sequence: CDR1 MNHNY, CDR2 SVGAGI (reference sequence). The CDR3 reads CASSYSGSDPDEQYF. The DNA of the CDR3 is TGTGCCAGCAGTTACAGTGGGAGCGACCCCGACGAGCAGTACTTC.

The chain recombines TRBV2 with TRBJ2-5, with D tentatively TRBD1 (6 bases). CDR1 is SNHLY and CDR2 is FYNNEI in the germline V gene. V dropped 0 bases and J dropped 5 bases, with 10 bases sitting between them. The CDR3 consists of 14 residues. In DNA form, the CDR3 reads TGTGCCAGCAGTGAAGCAGTCAGGGGCGAGACCCAGTACTTC. It specifies CASSEAVRGETQYF. The whole variable domain, filled in from reference TRBV2 and TRBJ2-5, reads EPEVTQTPSHQVTQMGQEVILRCVPISNHLYFYWYRQILGQKVEFLVSFYNNEISEKSEIFDDQFSVERPDGSNFTLKIRSTKLEDSAMYFCASSEAVRGETQYFGPGTRLLVL.

The chain couples TRBV7-9 to TRBJ1-5, with a weak D call TRBD1 (6 bases). The CDR3 totals 13 residues. CDR1 and CDR2 from the germline V gene are SEHNR and FQNEAQ (reference sequence). V was cut by 8 bases and J by 7 bases, with 15 bases left in between. In DNA, the CDR3 is TGTGCCAGCGTGACAGGAAGTGGGCAGCCCCAGCATTTT. Translating it yields CASVTGSGQPQHF.

The rearrangement joins TRBV7-9 to TRBJ2-7, with TRBD2 matching over 11 bases. With V trimmed by 5 bases and J by 6 bases, 9 bases remained unmatched. The CDR3 consists of 15 residues. Germline lookup yields CDR1 SEHNR and CDR2 FQNEAQ (reference sequence). CDR3 residues: CASSPDLAGGPEQYF. The CDR3 DNA is TGTGCCAGCAGCCCCGATCTAGCGGGAGGTCCCGAGCAGTACTTC.

This chain connects TRBV5-6 to TRBJ2-2, with 13 bases identical to TRBD2. CDR3 length equals 17 residues. V shed 3 bases and J 4 bases; nucleotides not matched to a gene: 6. The germline V gene has CDR1 SGHDT and CDR2 YYEEEE. The CDR3 sequence is CASSWTSGRVSTGELFF. CDR3 in DNA: TGTGCCAGCAGCTGGACTAGCGGGAGAGTAAGCACCGGGGAGCTGTTTTTT.

V and J are TRBV6-1 and TRBJ2-7, with D uncertain. CDR1 MNHNS and CDR2 SASEGT come from the germline V gene. The CDR3 spans 18 residues. V lost 1 base and J lost 2, with 21 bases in between. The CDR3 DNA reads as TGTGCCAGCAGTGAAGGAATAACCTCTGGCGGCGCACCCTACGAGCAGTACTTC. Translating it yields CASSEGITSGGAPYEQYF.

V and J are TRBV10-3 and TRBJ1-1; no firm D call. Germline CDR1 ENHRY, CDR2 SYGVKD. The V gene lost 10 bases and the J gene lost 1 base, with 13 bases spanning the gap. The CDR3 runs to 13 residues. The CDR3 loop reads CARTLRGNTEAFF. In nucleotides, the CDR3 is TGTGCCAGAACCTTGCGGGGGAACACTGAAGCTTTCTTT.

This chain connects TRBV5-4 to TRBJ2-1; 12 bases map to TRBD2. The CDR3 loop spans 19 amino acids. Germline values: CDR1 SGHNT, CDR2 YYREEE (reference sequence). With 1 base clipped from V and 7 bases from J, the junction kept 15 bases outside the gene matches. DNA for the CDR3: TGTGCCAGCAGCTTGTTCGGGTCCGGACTAGCGGGAAAGGCAAATGAGCAGTTCTTC. Its protein product is CASSLFGSGLAGKANEQFF.

This clone was observed a single time. This chain links TRBV7-2 with TRBJ2-1; 15 bases are a match to TRBD2. Germline CDR1 and CDR2: SGHTA and FQGNSA. This CDR3 comprises 15 residues. V lost 5 bases, J lost 8 bases, and 4 bases stayed unmatched. In DNA form, the CDR3 reads TGTGCCAGCAGCACGGGACTAGCGGGGGGAGATGAGCAGTTCTTC. It specifies CASSTGLAGGDEQFF.

The count of this clone is one. The chain joins TRBV27 to TRBJ1-2, with D hard to call. The germline CDR1 and CDR2 sequences are MNHEY and SMNVEV (reference sequence). The V gene lost 5 bases and the J gene lost 8 bases, with 15 bases spanning the gap. The CDR3 sequence is 13 residues long. CDR3 DNA: TGTGCCAGCAGTGCTCTCACGTGGCTCGGCTACACCTTC. Translation: CASSALTWLGYTF.

The V and J genes are TRBV2 and TRBJ2-7; TRBD1 matches at 8 bases. V lost 0 bases and J lost 4; bases outside the gene matches: 8. Germline V CDR1 and CDR2: SNHLY, FYNNEI. The CDR3 runs to 16 residues. The CDR3 here is CASSEAGQVTGYEQYF. The DNA for the CDR3 is TGTGCCAGCAGTGAAGCGGGACAGGTCACGGGGTACGAGCAGTACTTC.

The rearrangement links TRBV5-4 to TRBJ2-7; D unclear. V lost 0 bases and J 3 bases, leaving 7 bases between the germline ends. The CDR3 runs 13 residues. Germline CDR1 and CDR2: SGHNT and YYREEE (reference sequence). This chain's CDR3 is CASSLGSGYEQYF. The CDR3 DNA is TGTGCCAGCAGCTTGGGGAGTGGCTACGAGCAGTACTTC.

The J gene is TRBJ1-5, the V gene TRBV6-6; a weak D match, TRBD1 (5 bases). V was pared by 0 bases and J by 4 bases, with 7 bases between. The CDR3 contains 14 residues. Germline V CDR1 and CDR2: MNHNY, SVGAGI (reference sequence). Written as DNA, the CDR3 is TGTGCCAGCAGTTACTCGACAGAAAATCAGCCCCAGCATTTT. Translated, it gives CASSYSTENQPQHF.

V and J are TRBV10-1 and TRBJ2-1; D gene ambiguous. Per germline, CDR1 WNHNN and CDR2 SYGVQD (reference sequence). CDR3 length equals 17 residues. Trimming took off 3 bases at V and 5 bases at J, with 20 bases between the two ends. Here the CDR3 reads CASSDISRVALHNEQFF. The DNA of the CDR3 is TGCGCCAGCAGTGATATTTCCCGGGTAGCACTCCACAATGAGCAGTTCTTC.

In its sample, this clone was seen once. V usage is TRBV6-5 and J usage is TRBJ2-1; possible D gene TRBD2, 6 bases. This CDR3 region has 14 residues. Deletions cut 5 bases from V and 4 bases from J, with 12 bases between. CDR1 and CDR2 from the germline V gene are MNHEY and SVGAGI. The CDR3 region is CASSIADLYNEQFF. CDR3 sequence (DNA): TGTGCCAGCAGTATAGCGGATCTTTACAATGAGCAGTTCTTC.

The chain carries TRBV10-3 and TRBJ2-1; TRBD2 might be the D (5 bases). The CDR3 loop spans 13 amino acids. Germline V lookup: CDR1 ENHRY, CDR2 SYGVKD. Trimming shortened V by 10 bases and J by 5 bases, and 15 bases separated the two germline ends. As DNA, the CDR3 is TGTGCCACCCACCCGGGATCGGACAATGAGCAGTTCTTC. Amino acid sequence: CATHPGSDNEQFF.

This chain uses TRBV9 with TRBJ2-1, with a possible D match to TRBD2 (6 bases). Germline CDR1 reads SGDLS; CDR2 reads YYNGEE. Trimming pared 4 bases from V and 6 bases from J, leaving 17 bases between. This CDR3 region has 15 residues. The CDR3 DNA sequence: TGTGCCAGCAGCCAACCGGGAGCTAGTATCAATGAGCAGTTCTTC. Translating gives CASSQPGASINEQFF. The variable domain in full, completed from reference TRBV9 and TRBJ2-1, reads DSGVTQTPKHLITATGQRVTLRCSPRSGDLSVYWYQQSLDQGLQFLIQYYNGEERAKGNILERFSAQQFPDLHSELNLSSLELGDSALYFCASSQPGASINEQFFGPGTRLTVL.

This rearrangement joins TRBV27 to TRBJ2-2; 8 bases agree with TRBD1. Germline loops: CDR1 MNHEY, CDR2 SMNVEV (reference sequence). This CDR3 has 17 amino acids. V dropped 5 bases and J dropped 0; count of bases not matched to a gene: 8. The CDR3 DNA follows: TGTGCCAGCAGTCCCGACCTGACAGGGGCGAACACCGGGGAGCTGTTTTTT. Protein sequence: CASSPDLTGANTGELFF.

The table lists this clone with a count of one. The rearrangement links TRBV19 to TRBJ1-5; 7 bases map to TRBD1. The V segment lost 4 bases and the J segment 2 bases; nucleotides outside the gene matches: 5. CDR1 and CDR2 from the germline V gene are LNHDA and SQIVND (reference sequence). This CDR3 spans 15 amino acids. The CDR3 sequence is CASSTQGGGNQPQHF. CDR3 sequence (DNA): TGTGCCAGTAGTACCCAGGGGGGTGGCAATCAGCCCCAGCATTTT.